The following is a T cell receptor (beta chain) sequence with its context. Its target is unknown. The sample originates from a study of cytomegalovirus exposure and HLA in healthy donors. Study-level findings and limits: According to a later analysis, donors in an Asian-associated ancestry cluster reportedly had fewer N-insertions than the 666-donor mean. Generally TCR sequences proved uncommon, though certain public TCRs appeared in numerous donors. Presence/absence comparisons presumed near-even sequencing depth among donors.

60 Vbeta and 13 Jbeta primers were used in PCR. Only in-frame clones appear in the TCRdb table, and some are missing; sequencing was by immunoSEQ multiplex PCR. The repertoire holds approximately 100,000 clones, more than 65% seen once, with 4.5% to 5% in the top ten. CDR3 length: 16 amino acids. The germline CDR1 and CDR2 sequences are LNHNV and YYDKDF (reference sequence). Trimming took 5 bases from V and 0 from J, leaving 14 bases between them. The rearrangement links TRBV15 to TRBJ2-1, with D possibly being TRBD2 (7 bases). Material for sequencing was PBMCs. The TCR comes from a woman aged 18-29 years in good health and CMV-seropositive. This CDR3 reads CATSGEGGVSYNEQFF. The CDR3 region has the DNA TGTGCCACCAGCGGGGAAGGGGGGGTCTCCTACAATGAGCAGTTCTTC.